This TCR beta chain was recovered during a study of vaccination effects on CD4 cells after COVID-19. Viral peptide pool expansion of antigen-specific CD4+ T cells preceded sequencing in the ViraFEST assay. Culture proceeded for 9 to 11 days, and CD4+ T cells were then isolated. Having tested negative for nucleocapsid antibodies, the vaccine recipients showed no prior SARS-CoV-2 infection. Repertoires were generated with immunoSEQ multiplex PCR, while TCRdb's copy carries only in-frame clones and drops some. The table lists about 20,000 clones, roughly 78% of them singletons. Note on this clone: The antigen is undetermined.

The CDR3 is 17 amino acids. The germline gives CDR1 SNHLY, CDR2 FYNNEI. The V segment lost 1 base and the J segment 4 bases; nucleotides outside the gene matches: 6. The chain employs TRBV2 and TRBJ2-2, with TRBD2 identical over 10 bases. This receptor was taken from a human donor who received a COVID-19 vaccine. The sequenced sample was CD4+ T cells from PBMCs cultured with HCoV-NL63 spike peptides, obtained before COVID-19 vaccination. This chain's CDR3 is CASSEVALAGVTGELFF. Here the CDR3 DNA reads TGTGCCAGCAGTGAAGTAGCGCTAGCGGGAGTCACCGGGGAGCTGTTTTTT.